This record covers a single T cell receptor (beta chain). Its antigen is as yet unknown. This entry belongs to a study of post-analysis software for immune sequencing data. The germline CDR1 and CDR2 sequences are DFQATT and SNEGSKA (reference sequence). This CDR3 has 17 residues. The V gene end was trimmed by 3 bases and the J gene end by 7 bases; junction bases not matched to a gene: 11. Study conclusions and caveats: TRBV5-6, TRBV5-1 and TRBV20-1 belonged to a set of roughly 5 TRBV segments that were more frequent in patients than controls.

Sequencing libraries made from TCR beta cDNA carried unique molecular identifiers. Using its own MiXCR run on the PCR reads, TCRdb lists one record per CDR3 protein. In the table there are about 160,000 distinct CDR3 sequences, around 36% of which are singletons. The V and J genes are TRBV20-1 and TRBJ2-1; TRBD2 matches at 14 bases. The sequence was obtained from a girl aged 10-17 years with multiple sclerosis. Sequencing used blood, obtained after autologous hematopoietic stem cell transplantation. Here the CDR3 reads CSASGTSGSPRGNEQFF. The CDR3 DNA reads as TGCAGTGCTAGCGGGACTAGCGGGAGCCCGCGGGGGAATGAGCAGTTCTTC.